Listed below are T cell receptor beta chains from one sample, sequenced in a study of blood T cell repertoires in COVID-19. Libraries were prepared by immunoSEQ multiplex PCR; TCRdb keeps only in-frame clonotypes and omits some of them. The profile covers roughly 260,000 clones, with around nine tenths appearing a single time and around 9.5% taken by the ten largest. The specimen was peripheral blood. The receptors derive from a man aged 40-49 years who had recovered from COVID-19. Each CDR3 is given without its conserved first and last residue. Size is omitted from some rows. Given values are once, few, many or a class for expanded clones.

clone_size	v_call	cdr3_aa
NA	TRBV6-5	ASRTGLAF
NA	TRBV2	ASRVQGISEKLF
NA	TRBV19	ASSPTRAGTEAF
NA	TRBV30	AWSVIAGSEQY
once	TRBV6-6	ASSYAQIRYEQY
NA	TRBV20-1	SAGGYTIY
NA	TRBV7-9	ASRPGTLDNSPLH
NA	TRBV7-9	ASSPRLAGAKTSAQF
NA	TRBV7-9	ASSPPSGGNEKLF
NA	TRBV6-5	ARGGRDEQY
NA	TRBV27	ASSLFGGRFRSVDEQF
NA	TRBV30	AWSNRGSGGYGYT
NA	TRBV12-3/TRBV12-4	ASSPQGAGGYT
NA	TRBV6-5	ASSSAVRLMNTEAF
NA	TRBV7-9	ASNWAEANTEAF
NA	TRBV19	ASSSRGPNTEAF
NA	TRBV7-2	ASSLRLVNYEQY
once	TRBV10-3	AINRDKGQPQH
NA	TRBV5-1	ASSLVGMNTEAF
NA	TRBV4-1	ASSQEWATDTQY
NA	TRBV7-8	ASSADRTNQPQH
NA	TRBV9	ASSAFDGYT
NA	TRBV18	ASSPEGHGNQPQH
NA	TRBV9	ASSGQTYEQY
NA	TRBV25-1	ASSSGQLNQPQH
NA	TRBV7-2	ASSLDGTSGGGYNEQF